The 7 T cell receptor beta chains below come from one sample, sequenced in a study of cytomegalovirus exposure and HLA in healthy donors. Assay: immunoSEQ multiplex PCR; the TCRdb copy retains only in-frame clones and omits some. The repertoire includes more than 95,000 clones, roughly nine tenths of them detected once, and about 1% sits in the top ten. The specimen sequenced was PBMCs. The receptor source for this set is a woman aged 18-29 years in good health and CMV-seronegative.

The chain is built from TRBV11-1 and TRBJ2-2; TRBD1 is a possible D gene (6 bases). The V end lost 7 bases, the J end lost 1 base, and 19 bases lay between the germline ends. This CDR3 spans 17 amino acids. Germline CDR1 reads SGHAT; CDR2 reads FQDESV (reference sequence). The CDR3 nucleotides are TGTGCCAGCATCATAGGTAGGGACATAGTGAACACCGGGGAGCTGTTTTTT. It encodes CASIIGRDIVNTGELFF.

The chain has TRBV13 and TRBJ2-1, with 7 bases lining up with TRBD2. Germline V CDR1 and CDR2: PRHDT, FYEKMQ (reference sequence). Trimming at V came to 0 bases and at J to 6 bases, leaving 2 bases not matched to a gene. The CDR3 is made up of 14 amino acids. CDR3 sequence (DNA): TGTGCCAGCAGCTTAGGTGGGAGGGCCAATGAGCAGTTCTTC. It yields the protein CASSLGGRANEQFF.

The V and J genes are TRBV9 and TRBJ2-1, with TRBD2 matching over 9 bases. CDR3 length: 17 residues. J lost 6 bases, V lost 1 base, and 11 bases had no gene match. CDR1 SGDLS and CDR2 YYNGEE come from the germline V gene. CDR3 amino acids: CASSVNRAGGILNEQFF. The CDR3 DNA follows: TGTGCCAGCAGCGTAAATAGGGCGGGAGGGATACTCAATGAGCAGTTCTTC.

The rearrangement joins TRBV7-9 to TRBJ1-6; tentative D call: TRBD1 (5 bases). The CDR3 length is 12 residues. Per the germline V gene, CDR1 is SEHNR and CDR2 is FQNEAQ (reference sequence). The V end was cut by 7 bases, the J end by 7 bases, with 8 bases between. The CDR3 bases are TGTGCCAGCAACCGGGGGAATTCACCCCTCCACTTT. This codes for CASNRGNSPLHF.

This rearrangement joins TRBV28 to TRBJ2-3; 8 nucleotides align to TRBD1. This CDR3 is 13 amino acids long. After removal of 8 bases from V and 3 bases from J, the junction contained 4 bases not matched to a gene. Germline CDR1 MDHEN, CDR2 SYDVKM. CDR3 region: CASAGGFTDTQYF. CDR3 DNA: TGTGCCAGCGCAGGGGGCTTTACAGATACGCAGTATTTT.

This chain uses TRBV19 with TRBJ1-2; 9 nucleotides line up with TRBD1. Germline V gene sequence: CDR1 LNHDA, CDR2 SQIVND (reference sequence). The CDR3 consists of 13 residues. J lost 7 bases, V lost 7 bases, and 7 bases had no gene match. The CDR3: CASIGTGFSGYTF. CDR3 in DNA: TGTGCCAGTATTGGGACAGGGTTCAGTGGCTACACCTTC. Full variable domain (outside the CDR3, taken from reference TRBV19 and TRBJ1-2): DGGITQSPKYLFRKEGQNVTLSCEQNLNHDAMYWYRQDPGQGLRLIYYSQIVNDFQKGDIAEGYSVSREKKESFPLTVTSAQKNPTAFYLCASIGTGFSGYTFGSGTRLTVV.

This chain joins TRBV7-2 and TRBJ1-4, with D possibly being TRBD1 (5 bases). The germline CDR1 and CDR2 sequences are SGHTA and FQGNSA. This CDR3 is built from 15 residues. Trimming took 4 bases from V and 0 from J, leaving 9 bases between them. CDR3 DNA sequence: TGTGCCAGCAGCTCCGCCAGGGCAACTAATGAAAAACTGTTTTTT. This sequence encodes CASSSARATNEKLFF.